This T cell receptor (beta chain) appears in the sequencing data of a study of blood T cell repertoires in COVID-19. At the level of the study: COVID-19 samples, acute and convalescent, were from the United States, Italy and Spain. From T cells, B-cell-depleted T cells, or PBMCs came the material, which was cDNA or gDNA.

It was during active infection that Seattle patients were enrolled and then longitudinally followed. As handled by the study authors: Reference gene primer amplification gave estimated nucleated cell counts. This table comes from immunoSEQ multiplex PCR, and its TCRdb copy is limited to in-frame clones, with some not included. V and J calls and clone size come straight from that table; D and trimming were deduced from the DNA. Counted here are about 17,000 clones, 77% occurring once; the ten biggest clones make up around 16%. CDR1 is MNHEY, CDR2 SVGEGT, per germline. The V end was cut by 5 bases, the J end by 0 bases, with 12 bases between. The CDR3 is made up of 15 amino acids.

This sequence was found in a man in his sixties or seventies with COVID-19, enrolled during active disease. The sequenced sample consisted of peripheral blood. The chain recombines TRBV6-2 or TRBV6-3 with TRBJ2-3, with D perhaps TRBD2 (6 bases). The DNA of the CDR3 is TGTGCCAGCAGTCCCGAGGGACTTAGCACAGATACGCAGTATTTT. This codes for CASSPEGLSTDTQYF.